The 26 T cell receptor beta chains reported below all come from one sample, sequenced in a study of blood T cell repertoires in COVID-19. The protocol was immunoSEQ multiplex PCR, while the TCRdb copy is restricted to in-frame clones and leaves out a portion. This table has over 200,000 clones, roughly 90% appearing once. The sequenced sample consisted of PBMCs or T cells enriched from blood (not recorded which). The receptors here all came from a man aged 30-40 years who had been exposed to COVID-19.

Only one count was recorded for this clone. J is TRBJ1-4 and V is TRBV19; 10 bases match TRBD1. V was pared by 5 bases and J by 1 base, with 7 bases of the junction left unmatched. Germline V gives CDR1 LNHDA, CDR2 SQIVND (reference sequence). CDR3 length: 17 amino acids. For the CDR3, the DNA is TGTGCCAGTAGTTCGAGGACAGGGGGACTAACTAATGAAAAACTGTTTTTT. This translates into CASSSRTGGLTNEKLFF.

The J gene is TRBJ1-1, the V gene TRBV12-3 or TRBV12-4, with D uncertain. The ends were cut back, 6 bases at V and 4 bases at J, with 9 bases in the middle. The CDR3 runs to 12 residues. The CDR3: CASSPAGTEAFF. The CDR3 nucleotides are TGTGCCAGCAGCCCAGCGGGCACTGAAGCTTTCTTT.

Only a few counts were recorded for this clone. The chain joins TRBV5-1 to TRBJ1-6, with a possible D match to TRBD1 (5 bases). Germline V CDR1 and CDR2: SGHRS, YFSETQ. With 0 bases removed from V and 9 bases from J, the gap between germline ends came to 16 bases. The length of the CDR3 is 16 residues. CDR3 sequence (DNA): TGCGCCAGCAGCTTGGAGACAGCCTCGTCAATTTCACCCCTCCACTTT. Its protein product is CASSLETASSISPLHF.

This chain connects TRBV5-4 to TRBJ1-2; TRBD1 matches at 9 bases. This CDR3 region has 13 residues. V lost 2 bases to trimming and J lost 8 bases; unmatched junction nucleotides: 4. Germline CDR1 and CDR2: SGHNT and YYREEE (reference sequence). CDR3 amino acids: CASSLQGAEGYTF. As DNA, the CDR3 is TGTGCCAGCAGCTTACAGGGGGCGGAAGGCTACACCTTC.

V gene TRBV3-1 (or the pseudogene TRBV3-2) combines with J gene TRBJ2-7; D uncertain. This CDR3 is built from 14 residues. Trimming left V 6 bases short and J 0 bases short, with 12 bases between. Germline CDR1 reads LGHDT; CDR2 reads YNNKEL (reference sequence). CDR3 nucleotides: TGTGCCAGCAGAAAAGGCCTAGTCTCCTACGAGCAGTACTTC. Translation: CASRKGLVSYEQYF.

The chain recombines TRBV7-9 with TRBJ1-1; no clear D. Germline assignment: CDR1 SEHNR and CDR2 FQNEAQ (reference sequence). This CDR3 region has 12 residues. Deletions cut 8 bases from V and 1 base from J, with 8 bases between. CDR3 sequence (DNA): TGTGCCAGCTGGGAGGAGAACACTGAAGCTTTCTTT. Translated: CASWEENTEAFF.

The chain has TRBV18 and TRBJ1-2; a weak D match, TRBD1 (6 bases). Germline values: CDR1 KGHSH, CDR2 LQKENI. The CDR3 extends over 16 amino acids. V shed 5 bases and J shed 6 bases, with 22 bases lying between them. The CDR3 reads CASSTTKSDRPDGYTF. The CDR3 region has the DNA TGTGCCAGCTCAACGACAAAATCAGACAGGCCCGATGGCTACACCTTC. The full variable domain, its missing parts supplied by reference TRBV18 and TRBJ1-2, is NAGVMQNPRHLVRRRGQEARLRCSPMKGHSHVYWYRQLPEEGLKFMVYLQKENIIDESGMPKERFSAEFPKEGPSILRIQQVVRGDSAAYFCASSTTKSDRPDGYTFGSGTRLTVV.

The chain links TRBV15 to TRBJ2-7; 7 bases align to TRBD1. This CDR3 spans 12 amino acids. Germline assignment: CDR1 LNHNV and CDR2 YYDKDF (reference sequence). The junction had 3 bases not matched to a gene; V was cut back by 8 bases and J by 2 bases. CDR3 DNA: TGTGCCACCGGGGACAGTGCCTACGAGCAGTACTTC. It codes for CATGDSAYEQYF.

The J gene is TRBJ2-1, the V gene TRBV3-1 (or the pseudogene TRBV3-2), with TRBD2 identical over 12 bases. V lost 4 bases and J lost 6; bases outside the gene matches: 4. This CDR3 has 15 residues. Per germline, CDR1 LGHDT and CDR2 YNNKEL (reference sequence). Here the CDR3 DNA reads TGTGCCAGCAGCCCTAGCGGGGGGGCCGGCAATGAGCAGTTCTTC. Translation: CASSPSGGAGNEQFF.

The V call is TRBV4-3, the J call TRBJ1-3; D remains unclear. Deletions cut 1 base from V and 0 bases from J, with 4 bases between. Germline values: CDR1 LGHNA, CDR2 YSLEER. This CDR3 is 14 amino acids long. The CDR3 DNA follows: TGCGCCAGCAGCCAAGGAGACTCTGGAAACACCATATATTTT. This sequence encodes CASSQGDSGNTIYF.

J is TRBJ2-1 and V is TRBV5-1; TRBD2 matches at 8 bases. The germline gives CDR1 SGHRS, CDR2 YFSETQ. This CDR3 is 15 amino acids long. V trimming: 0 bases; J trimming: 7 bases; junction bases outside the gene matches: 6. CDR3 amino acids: CASSLVTGGPNEQFF. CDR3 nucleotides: TGCGCCAGCAGCTTGGTTACGGGGGGGCCGAATGAGCAGTTCTTC.

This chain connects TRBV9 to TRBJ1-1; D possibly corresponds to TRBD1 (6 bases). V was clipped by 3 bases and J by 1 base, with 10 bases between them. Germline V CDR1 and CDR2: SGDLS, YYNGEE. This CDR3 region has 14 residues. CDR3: CASSAGQPNTEAFF. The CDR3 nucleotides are TGTGCCAGCAGCGCCGGACAGCCGAACACTGAAGCTTTCTTT.

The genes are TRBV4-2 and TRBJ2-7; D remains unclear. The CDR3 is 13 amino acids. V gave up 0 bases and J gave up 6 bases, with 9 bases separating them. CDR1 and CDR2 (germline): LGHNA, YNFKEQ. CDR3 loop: CASSQDKHGEQYF. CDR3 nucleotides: TGTGCCAGCAGCCAAGATAAGCATGGCGAGCAGTACTTC.

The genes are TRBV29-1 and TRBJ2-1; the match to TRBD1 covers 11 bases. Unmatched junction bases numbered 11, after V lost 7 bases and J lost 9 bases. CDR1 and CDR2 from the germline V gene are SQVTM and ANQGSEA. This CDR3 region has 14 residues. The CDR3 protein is CSDSRTGGFGEQFF. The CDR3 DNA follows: TGCAGCGACTCCCGGACAGGGGGCTTTGGTGAGCAGTTCTTC.

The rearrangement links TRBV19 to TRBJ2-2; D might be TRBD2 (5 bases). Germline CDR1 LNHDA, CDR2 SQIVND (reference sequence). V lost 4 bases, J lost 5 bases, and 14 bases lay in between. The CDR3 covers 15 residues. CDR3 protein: CASSTWTRVTGELFF. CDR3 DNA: TGTGCCAGTAGTACCTGGACGAGGGTTACCGGGGAGCTGTTTTTT.

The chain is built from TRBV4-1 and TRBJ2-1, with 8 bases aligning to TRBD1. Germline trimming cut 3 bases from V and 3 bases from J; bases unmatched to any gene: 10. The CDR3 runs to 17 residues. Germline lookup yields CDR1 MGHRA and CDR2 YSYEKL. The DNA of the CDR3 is TGCGCCAGCAGCCAGAGGACAGGGCAAACCTTCTACAATGAGCAGTTCTTC. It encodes CASSQRTGQTFYNEQFF.

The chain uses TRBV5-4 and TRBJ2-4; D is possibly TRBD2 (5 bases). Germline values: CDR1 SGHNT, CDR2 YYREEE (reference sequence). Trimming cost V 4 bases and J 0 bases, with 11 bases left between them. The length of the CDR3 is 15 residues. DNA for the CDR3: TGTGCCAGCAGCGACCGCCGGGGAGCCAAAAACATTCAGTACTTC. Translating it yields CASSDRRGAKNIQYF.

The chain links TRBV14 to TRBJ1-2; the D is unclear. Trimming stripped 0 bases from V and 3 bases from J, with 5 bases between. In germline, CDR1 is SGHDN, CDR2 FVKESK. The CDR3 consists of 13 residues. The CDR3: CASSQDRDYGYTF. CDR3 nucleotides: TGTGCCAGCAGCCAAGATCGGGACTATGGCTACACCTTC.

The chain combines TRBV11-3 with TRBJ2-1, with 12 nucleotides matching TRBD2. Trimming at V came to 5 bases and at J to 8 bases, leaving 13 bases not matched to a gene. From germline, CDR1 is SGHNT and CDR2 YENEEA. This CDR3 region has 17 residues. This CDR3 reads CASSLGLAGSKVDEQFF. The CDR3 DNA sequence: TGTGCCAGCAGCCTCGGACTAGCGGGGAGTAAGGTGGATGAGCAGTTCTTC.

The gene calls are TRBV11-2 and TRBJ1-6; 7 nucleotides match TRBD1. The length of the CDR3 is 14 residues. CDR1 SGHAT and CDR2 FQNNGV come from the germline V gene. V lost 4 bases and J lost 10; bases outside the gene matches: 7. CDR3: CASSSGQRNSPLHF. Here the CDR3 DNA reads TGTGCCAGCAGCTCGGGACAGCGTAACTCACCCCTCCACTTT.

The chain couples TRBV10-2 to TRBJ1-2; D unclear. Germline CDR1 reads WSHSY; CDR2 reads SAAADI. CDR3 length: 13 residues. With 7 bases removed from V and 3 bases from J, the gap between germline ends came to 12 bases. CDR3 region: CASISDLDYGYTF. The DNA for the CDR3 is TGCGCCAGCATCAGCGATTTGGACTATGGCTACACCTTC.

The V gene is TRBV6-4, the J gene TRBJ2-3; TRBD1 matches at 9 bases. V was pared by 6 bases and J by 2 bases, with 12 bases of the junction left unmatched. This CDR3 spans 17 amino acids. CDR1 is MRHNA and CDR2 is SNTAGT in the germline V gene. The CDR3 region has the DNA TGTGCCAGCAGCGAACCGGGACAGGGATGGAACACAGATACGCAGTATTTT. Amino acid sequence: CASSEPGQGWNTDTQYF.

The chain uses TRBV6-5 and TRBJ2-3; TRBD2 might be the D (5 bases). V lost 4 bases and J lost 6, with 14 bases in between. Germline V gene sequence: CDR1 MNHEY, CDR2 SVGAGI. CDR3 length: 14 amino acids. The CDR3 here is CASSFRLRGDTQYF. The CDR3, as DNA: TGTGCCAGCAGTTTTCGACTTCGCGGGGATACGCAGTATTTT.

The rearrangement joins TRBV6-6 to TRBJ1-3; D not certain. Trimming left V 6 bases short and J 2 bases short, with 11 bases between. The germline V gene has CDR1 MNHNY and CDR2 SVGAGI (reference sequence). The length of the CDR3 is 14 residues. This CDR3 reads CASRTTETGNTIYF. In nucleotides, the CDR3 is TGTGCCAGCAGAACCACGGAGACTGGAAACACCATATATTTT.

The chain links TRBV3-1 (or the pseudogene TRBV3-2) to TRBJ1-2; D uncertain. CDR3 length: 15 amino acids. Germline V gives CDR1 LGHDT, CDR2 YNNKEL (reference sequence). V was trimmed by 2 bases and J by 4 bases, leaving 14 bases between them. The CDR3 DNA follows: TGTGCCAGCAGCCAATTAAGTTGGCGGGCCTATGGCTACACCTTC. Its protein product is CASSQLSWRAYGYTF.

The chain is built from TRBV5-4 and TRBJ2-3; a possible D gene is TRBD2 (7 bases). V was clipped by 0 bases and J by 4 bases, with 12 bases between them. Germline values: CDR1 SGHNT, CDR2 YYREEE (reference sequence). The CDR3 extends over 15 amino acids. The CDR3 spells CASSLARGAADTQYF. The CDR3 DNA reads TGTGCCAGCAGCTTGGCCCGGGGGGCGGCAGATACGCAGTATTTT.